What follows are 29 T cell receptor beta chains derived from one specimen sequenced in a study of siplizumab effects on memory and regulatory T cells. Produced via immunoSEQ multiplex PCR; TCRdb's table is partial and in-frame only. The profile shows about 120,000 clones, about 94% of them singletons. Sequences were obtained from non-Treg CD4+ T cells sorted from blood. Receptors were obtained from a human donor in good health.

V is TRBV4-1 and J is TRBJ2-5, with 11 bases lining up with TRBD2. Looked up from germline, CDR1 is MGHRA and CDR2 is YSYEKL. The V segment lost 5 bases and the J segment 1 base; nucleotides outside the gene matches: 3. The CDR3 has 15 amino acids. The CDR3 protein is CASSLGLAGQETQYF. For the CDR3, the DNA is TGCGCCAGCAGCTTAGGACTAGCGGGCCAAGAGACCCAGTACTTC.

The J gene is TRBJ2-5, the V gene TRBV6-5; 11 bases fit TRBD2. V dropped 2 bases and J dropped 5; count of bases not matched to a gene: 4. The germline V gene encodes CDR1 MNHEY and CDR2 SVGAGI. This CDR3 is 15 amino acids long. The CDR3 reads CASSYGSSGGETQYF. The DNA of the CDR3 is TGTGCCAGCAGTTACGGTTCTAGCGGGGGGGAGACCCAGTACTTC.

The chain recombines TRBV6-5 with TRBJ1-5, with D possibly matching TRBD1 (6 bases). V was clipped by 6 bases and J by 7 bases, with 13 bases between them. The CDR3 extends over 13 amino acids. CDR1 and CDR2 from the germline V gene are MNHEY and SVGAGI. This CDR3 reads CASRIQGGQPQHF. In DNA, the CDR3 is TGTGCCAGCAGAATACAGGGTGGACAGCCCCAGCATTTT.

The chain employs TRBV19 and TRBJ1-1; maybe TRBD1 (5 bases). The CDR3 has 16 residues. Per the germline V gene, CDR1 is LNHDA and CDR2 is SQIVND (reference sequence). The V and J ends lost 9 bases and 1 base respectively, with 21 bases between them. CDR3 protein: CASQASASRANTEAFF. The CDR3 nucleotides are TGTGCCAGCCAAGCATCGGCCAGCAGGGCGAACACTGAAGCTTTCTTT.

The rearrangement links TRBV5-8 to TRBJ2-2, with 10 nucleotides matching TRBD2. Germline lookup yields CDR1 SGHTS and CDR2 YDEGEE. This CDR3 has 16 amino acids. With 4 bases clipped from V and 1 base from J, the junction kept 4 bases outside the gene matches. Here the CDR3 DNA reads TGTGCCAGCAGCCGCCGGACTAGCGGGAACACCGGGGAGCTGTTTTTT. This codes for CASSRRTSGNTGELFF. The full variable domain, rest sourced from reference TRBV5-8 and TRBJ2-2, is EAGVTQSPTHLIKTRGQQATLRCSPISGHTSVYWYQQALGLGLQFLLWYDEGEERNRGNFPPRFSGRQFPNYSSELNVNALELEDSALYLCASSRRTSGNTGELFFGEGSRLTVL.

The chain is built from TRBV9 and TRBJ1-3; TRBD1 matches 8 bases. CDR3 size: 22 residues. CDR1 is SGDLS, CDR2 YYNGEE, per germline. The J segment lost 0 bases and the V segment lost 4 bases, leaving 24 bases of the junction unmatched. This chain's CDR3 is CASSLRPFSGQAQSYSGNTIYF. The CDR3, as DNA: TGTGCCAGCAGCCTAAGGCCCTTCTCGGGACAGGCTCAATCTTACTCTGGAAACACCATATATTTT. Looking up the rest from reference TRBV9 and TRBJ1-3 gives the full variable domain: DSGVTQTPKHLITATGQRVTLRCSPRSGDLSVYWYQQSLDQGLQFLIQYYNGEERAKGNILERFSAQQFPDLHSELNLSSLELGDSALYFCASSLRPFSGQAQSYSGNTIYFGEGSWLTVV.

J is TRBJ2-3 and V is TRBV28; D is unclear. The CDR3 spans 16 residues. V gave up 8 bases and J gave up 3 bases, with 21 bases separating them. CDR1 is MDHEN and CDR2 is SYDVKM in the germline V gene. The chain's CDR3 is CASPPPNTVGTDTQYF. The CDR3 DNA follows: TGTGCCAGCCCACCCCCGAACACCGTCGGGACAGATACGCAGTATTTT.

The chain links TRBV5-1 to TRBJ2-3, with TRBD1 as a possible D gene (5 bases). The CDR3 extends over 15 amino acids. The germline V gene encodes CDR1 SGHRS and CDR2 YFSETQ. The V and J ends lost 2 bases and 2 bases respectively, with 12 bases between them. The CDR3 sequence is CASSFGRAATDTQYF. CDR3 coding DNA: TGCGCCAGCAGCTTCGGCAGGGCCGCCACAGATACGCAGTATTTT.

This chain links TRBV5-1 with TRBJ1-3, with 7 bases lining up with TRBD1. Germline V CDR1 and CDR2: SGHRS, YFSETQ. The CDR3 spans 14 residues. The ends lost 4 bases at V and 3 bases at J; junction bases unmatched: 4. CDR3 nucleotide sequence: TGCGCCAGCAGCCCAGGGACAGATGGAAACACCATATATTTT. Translation gives CASSPGTDGNTIYF.

This chain connects TRBV9 to TRBJ1-4; D not resolved. Germline lookup yields CDR1 SGDLS and CDR2 YYNGEE. With 4 bases removed from V and 7 bases from J, the gap between germline ends came to 20 bases. The CDR3 totals 16 residues. CDR3 bases: TGTGCCAGCAGCCTATCCTCGAGGGTAGGGTCTGAAAAACTGTTTTTT. Amino acid sequence: CASSLSSRVGSEKLFF. The full variable domain, in which reference TRBV9 and TRBJ1-4 provide the parts outside the CDR3, is DSGVTQTPKHLITATGQRVTLRCSPRSGDLSVYWYQQSLDQGLQFLIQYYNGEERAKGNILERFSAQQFPDLHSELNLSSLELGDSALYFCASSLSSRVGSEKLFFGSGTQLSVL.

This rearrangement joins TRBV11-2 to TRBJ2-1, with D possibly being TRBD2 (6 bases). CDR3 length equals 14 residues. The V end was cut by 3 bases, the J end by 7 bases, with 13 bases between. Germline assignment: CDR1 SGHAT and CDR2 FQNNGV. This CDR3 reads CASSFGGTRNEQFF. The CDR3 coding sequence is TGTGCCAGCAGCTTCGGAGGGACGCGAAATGAGCAGTTCTTC.

The chain uses TRBV19 and TRBJ1-5; no clear D. This CDR3 is 12 amino acids long. Per germline, CDR1 LNHDA and CDR2 SQIVND (reference sequence). V was cut by 5 bases and J by 2 bases, with 4 bases left in between. The chain's CDR3 is CASSVRNQPQHF. DNA of the CDR3: TGTGCCAGTAGTGTCCGCAATCAGCCCCAGCATTTT.

This clone was seen only a few times. The chain joins TRBV15 to TRBJ2-5; TRBD2 agrees at 15 bases. This CDR3 is built from 18 residues. The germline V gene has CDR1 LNHNV and CDR2 YYDKDF (reference sequence). The ends lost 4 bases at V and 5 bases at J; junction bases unmatched: 11. CDR3 in amino acids: CATSTFGLAGGPGETQYF. CDR3 nucleotides: TGTGCCACCAGCACCTTCGGACTAGCGGGGGGGCCAGGGGAGACCCAGTACTTC.

The J gene is TRBJ2-7, the V gene TRBV10-3, with TRBD2 identical over 9 bases. Germline V CDR1 and CDR2: ENHRY, SYGVKD. V was pared by 6 bases and J by 4 bases, with 1 base of the junction left unmatched. The CDR3 is 12 amino acids. CDR3 coding DNA: TGTGCCATCAGCAGCGGGGGGTACGAGCAGTACTTC. Protein: CAISSGGYEQYF.

V and J are TRBV18 and TRBJ1-1; 7 nucleotides match TRBD1. The CDR3 is 16 residues long. Germline loops: CDR1 KGHSH, CDR2 LQKENI. The ends lost 3 bases at V and 5 bases at J; junction bases unmatched: 12. This CDR3 reads CASSPNDQSGGTEAFF. The CDR3 nucleotides are TGTGCCAGCTCACCGAACGACCAGTCAGGGGGGACTGAAGCTTTCTTT.

The J gene is TRBJ2-5, the V gene TRBV27, with 7 nucleotides matching TRBD2. Germline V gene data show CDR1 as MNHEY and CDR2 as SMNVEV (reference sequence). Trimming cost V 4 bases and J 0 bases; bases outside gene matches: 5. The CDR3 extends over 15 amino acids. CDR3 DNA sequence: TGTGCCAGCAGTTCCGGACTAGGGTACCAAGAGACCCAGTACTTC. It encodes CASSSGLGYQETQYF.

This rearrangement joins TRBV7-3 to TRBJ2-5, with a tentative D call TRBD1 (5 bases). The CDR3 runs to 13 residues. The germline V and J ends were trimmed by 2 bases and 5 bases, with 9 bases remaining between them. Germline CDR1 is SGHTA and CDR2 is FQGTGA. CDR3 region: CASSLDSRETQYF. CDR3 in DNA: TGTGCCAGCAGCTTAGACAGTCGGGAGACCCAGTACTTC. Using reference TRBV7-3 and TRBJ2-5 for the parts outside the CDR3, the full variable domain is GAGVSQTPSNKVTEKGKYVELRCDPISGHTALYWYRQSLGQGPEFLIYFQGTGAADDSGLPNDRFFAVRPEGSVSTLKIQRTERGDSAVYLCASSLDSRETQYFGPGTRLLVL.

This chain uses TRBV18 with TRBJ1-5, with D unclear. This CDR3 is built from 12 residues. Germline assignment: CDR1 KGHSH and CDR2 LQKENI. V lost 3 bases to trimming and J lost 7 bases, with 7 bases between them. CDR3 amino acids: CASSPIAQPQHF. The CDR3 region has the DNA TGTGCCAGCTCACCTATCGCGCAGCCCCAGCATTTT. The entire variable domain, with the rest obtained from reference TRBV18 and TRBJ1-5, is as follows: NAGVMQNPRHLVRRRGQEARLRCSPMKGHSHVYWYRQLPEEGLKFMVYLQKENIIDESGMPKERFSAEFPKEGPSILRIQQVVRGDSAAYFCASSPIAQPQHFGDGTRLSIL.

The chain links TRBV5-1 to TRBJ1-1; TRBD1 is a possible D gene (6 bases). Trimming shortened V by 4 bases and J by 4 bases, and 11 bases separated the two germline ends. Germline V CDR1 and CDR2: SGHRS, YFSETQ. This CDR3 spans 13 amino acids. The CDR3 DNA follows: TGCGCCAGCAGCCCGCTGACAGGCACTGAAGCTTTCTTT. It translates to CASSPLTGTEAFF.

The chain is built from TRBV10-3 and TRBJ1-5, with D possibly TRBD1 on 6 matching bases. CDR3 length: 20 amino acids. V lost 2 bases to trimming and J lost 0 bases, with 23 bases between them. Looked up from germline, CDR1 is ENHRY and CDR2 is SYGVKD. The CDR3, as DNA: TGTGCCATCAGTGAGGCGTTGACAGGACTTATGACCTATAGCAATCAGCCCCAGCATTTT. It codes for CAISEALTGLMTYSNQPQHF.

This clone was picked up one time. This chain joins TRBV7-2 and TRBJ2-7, with 7 bases fitting TRBD2. Losses at the gene ends were 5 bases for V and 4 bases for J; bases not matched to a gene: 11. The CDR3 sequence is 15 residues long. CDR1 SGHTA and CDR2 FQGNSA come from the germline V gene. Written as DNA, the CDR3 is TGTGCCAGCAGCCGATGGCGGCGGGGGACGTACGAGCAGTACTTC. Protein sequence: CASSRWRRGTYEQYF.

This sequence joins TRBV25-1 and TRBJ2-3; weak D call: TRBD2 (6 bases). The CDR3 loop spans 14 amino acids. V lost 8 bases and J lost 2, with 14 bases in between. Germline loops: CDR1 MGHDK, CDR2 SYGVNS. The CDR3 nucleotides are TGTGCCAGCTCCGAGACTAGAACCACAGATACGCAGTATTTT. Its protein product is CASSETRTTDTQYF.

The chain couples TRBV29-1 to TRBJ2-3; 8 nucleotides agree with TRBD2. J gave up 4 bases and V 6 bases, and 12 bases lay outside the gene matches. Per germline, CDR1 SQVTM and CDR2 ANQGSEA. The CDR3 sequence is 15 residues long. CDR3 amino acids: CSVWGTRGGSDTQYF. CDR3 nucleotide sequence: TGCAGCGTCTGGGGGACTAGAGGAGGATCAGATACGCAGTATTTT.

In DNA form, the CDR3 reads TGTGCCAGCAGTCTACAGGGTGGGGCCACTGAAGCTTTCTTT. Protein sequence: CASSLQGGATEAFF. The chain links TRBV7-6 to TRBJ1-1; tentatively, D is TRBD1 (6 bases). The CDR3 length is 14 residues. CDR1 is SGHVS and CDR2 is FNYEAQ in the germline V gene. V was trimmed by 6 bases and J by 4 bases, leaving 15 bases between them.

This sequence joins TRBV9 and TRBJ2-3; 8 positions agree with TRBD1. From germline, CDR1 is SGDLS and CDR2 YYNGEE. This CDR3 is 15 amino acids long. Trimming at V came to 0 bases and at J to 2 bases, leaving 2 bases not matched to a gene. DNA of the CDR3: TGTGCCAGCAGCGTAGGGACAGGGAACACAGATACGCAGTATTTT. Encoded protein: CASSVGTGNTDTQYF.

The rearrangement joins TRBV5-1 to TRBJ2-5; 8 nucleotides match TRBD1. The CDR3 covers 14 residues. The ends lost 1 base at V and 5 bases at J; junction bases unmatched: 4. Germline CDR1 is SGHRS and CDR2 is YFSETQ. CDR3 in DNA: TGCGCCAGCAGCTTGACAGGGGGAGGCGAGACCCAGTACTTC. Translated, it gives CASSLTGGGETQYF.

The table lists this clone with a count of one. CDR3 coding DNA: TGTGCCAGCAGTGAATTGGGACAGGGGCCCGGGGAGCTGTTTTTT. Translation: CASSELGQGPGELFF. The chain links TRBV2 to TRBJ2-2, with 10 bases aligning to TRBD1. The junction had 3 bases not matched to a gene; V was cut back by 2 bases and J by 6 bases. The CDR3 loop spans 15 amino acids. Germline CDR1 reads SNHLY; CDR2 reads FYNNEI.

The chain joins TRBV6-4 to TRBJ2-2; D remains ambiguous. Germline CDR1 MRHNA, CDR2 SNTAGT. Trimming took off 4 bases at V and 4 bases at J, with 10 bases between the two ends. This CDR3 has 14 residues. The chain's CDR3 is CASSVTVGTGELFF. CDR3 sequence (DNA): TGTGCCAGCAGTGTTACGGTTGGCACCGGGGAGCTGTTTTTT.

The chain employs TRBV19 and TRBJ2-7; TRBD1 matches at 11 bases. Germline V CDR1 and CDR2: LNHDA, SQIVND (reference sequence). This CDR3 spans 15 amino acids. Trimming cost V 8 bases and J 2 bases; bases outside gene matches: 8. In nucleotides, the CDR3 is TGTGCCAGTTCCGGGACAGGGGGTATTCCCTACGAGCAGTACTTC. The encoded protein is CASSGTGGIPYEQYF.